The 23 T cell receptor beta chains below come from one sample, sequenced in a study of blood T cell repertoires in COVID-19. Only in-frame clones appear in the TCRdb table, and some are missing; sequencing was by immunoSEQ multiplex PCR. Of 75,000 to 100,000 clones listed, about 86% are singletons. The specimen was peripheral blood. The source is a woman aged 80 or over with acute or convalescent COVID-19.

The chain is built from TRBV5-6 and TRBJ1-1; 11 bases fit TRBD1. The CDR3 sequence is 15 residues long. The V segment lost 2 bases and the J segment 4 bases; nucleotides outside the gene matches: 4. Germline CDR1 reads SGHDT; CDR2 reads YYEEEE. CDR3 sequence reads: CASSFGTGGGTEAFF. DNA of the CDR3: TGTGCCAGCAGCTTTGGGACAGGGGGTGGCACTGAAGCTTTCTTT.

The chain uses TRBV6-5 and TRBJ2-7; D might be TRBD1 (6 bases). V lost 6 bases and J 6 bases, leaving 15 bases between the germline ends. This CDR3 contains 13 residues. The germline V gene encodes CDR1 MNHEY and CDR2 SVGAGI. The CDR3 region has the DNA TGTGCCAGCAGCCTCCGAAGGGGGTCCGAGCAGTACTTC. This codes for CASSLRRGSEQYF.

The V gene is TRBV7-2, the J gene TRBJ2-1; 10 bases match TRBD2. The CDR3 sequence is 16 residues long. The V and J ends lost 3 bases and 8 bases, in that order; junction bases with no gene match: 10. Germline assignment: CDR1 SGHTA and CDR2 FQGNSA. CDR3 amino acids: CASSLVAGGGVHEQFF. The CDR3 nucleotides are TGTGCCAGCAGCTTGGTAGCGGGGGGCGGGGTCCATGAGCAGTTCTTC.

This clone was observed once. The chain links TRBV15 to TRBJ1-1, with D unresolved. The CDR3 sequence is 16 residues long. V was clipped by 0 bases and J by 2 bases, with 13 bases between them. Looked up from germline, CDR1 is LNHNV and CDR2 is YYDKDF (reference sequence). CDR3 loop: CATSRDSGPFNTEAFF. In DNA, the CDR3 is TGTGCCACCAGCAGAGATTCTGGGCCCTTTAACACTGAAGCTTTCTTT.

V usage is TRBV5-1 and J usage is TRBJ2-3, with 11 bases lining up with TRBD2. The V segment lost 4 bases and the J segment 2 bases; nucleotides outside the gene matches: 9. Germline CDR1 SGHRS, CDR2 YFSETQ. The CDR3 extends over 17 amino acids. CDR3 DNA sequence: TGCGCCAGCAGCCTACGCAGACTAGCGGGGACCACAGATACGCAGTATTTT. Protein: CASSLRRLAGTTDTQYF.

CDR3 coding DNA: TGTGCCAGCAGCGCCCGACAGGGAGGAACTGAAGCTTTCTTT. It translates to CASSARQGGTEAFF. The chain joins TRBV7-2 to TRBJ1-1; 7 nucleotides line up with TRBD1. This CDR3 contains 14 residues. CDR1 and CDR2 (germline): SGHTA, FQGNSA. V lost 5 bases and J lost 5; bases outside the gene matches: 8.

J is TRBJ2-3 and V is TRBV6-5; 8 bases agree with TRBD1. Germline lookup yields CDR1 MNHEY and CDR2 SVGAGI. Germline trimming cut 6 bases from V and 3 bases from J; bases unmatched to any gene: 8. The CDR3 runs to 15 residues. CDR3 sequence (DNA): TGTGCCAGCAGGGATACAGGGGGGAGAACAGATACGCAGTATTTT. Encoded protein: CASRDTGGRTDTQYF.

The DNA of the CDR3 is TGTGCCAGCAGCCAAGTAGGGGGGGGGCCTTACGAGCAGTACTTC. As protein: CASSQVGGGPYEQYF. The chain links TRBV3-1 (or the pseudogene TRBV3-2) to TRBJ2-7; TRBD2 is a possible D gene (7 bases). V was pared by 1 base and J by 4 bases, with 14 bases between. This CDR3 has 15 residues. Germline CDR1 LGHDT, CDR2 YNNKEL (reference sequence).

The gene calls are TRBV7-9 and TRBJ2-7, with TRBD2 as a possible D gene (5 bases). CDR3 length: 16 residues. The V and J ends lost 5 bases and 0 bases respectively, with 17 bases between them. CDR1 SEHNR and CDR2 FQNEAQ come from the germline V gene (reference sequence). CDR3 nucleotide sequence: TGTGCCAGCAGCCACCCTCGGGTACGGGACTCCTACGAGCAGTACTTC. This sequence encodes CASSHPRVRDSYEQYF.

The CDR3 nucleotides read TGTGCCACCTACCAAGGACAACAGTCTGGAAACACCATATATTTT. Translated: CATYQGQQSGNTIYF. The J gene is TRBJ1-3, the V gene TRBV10-3; perhaps TRBD1 as D (5 bases). Germline loops: CDR1 ENHRY, CDR2 SYGVKD. V was trimmed by 10 bases and J by 1 base, leaving 17 bases between them. CDR3 size: 15 residues.

The V and J genes are TRBV6-5 and TRBJ1-1; no definite D call. The V gene's germline CDR1 is MNHEY and CDR2 SVGAGI. V lost 11 bases to trimming and J lost 5 bases, with 18 bases between them. The CDR3 loop spans 13 amino acids. The CDR3: CADRRPGRTEAFF. The CDR3 bases are TGTGCCGACCGAAGGCCGGGAAGGACTGAAGCTTTCTTT.

CDR3 DNA: TGTGCCAGTAGTATCACCCGGGACTGGGACACAGATACGCAGTATTTT. Its translation is CASSITRDWDTDTQYF. The J gene is TRBJ2-3, the V gene TRBV19; D may be TRBD2 (6 bases). Germline V gene lookup returns CDR1 LNHDA and CDR2 SQIVND (reference sequence). The CDR3 is made up of 16 amino acids. The V end lost 3 bases, the J end lost 2 bases, and 15 bases lay between the germline ends.

The chain links TRBV5-1 to TRBJ2-5; a weak D match, TRBD1 (5 bases). Trimming took off 8 bases at V and 3 bases at J, with 20 bases between the two ends. CDR1 and CDR2 (germline): SGHRS, YFSETQ. The CDR3 sequence is 15 residues long. CDR3 sequence: CASSGHIVSKETQYF. In DNA form, the CDR3 reads TGCGCCAGTTCCGGACACATAGTGTCCAAAGAGACCCAGTACTTC.

The chain combines TRBV4-1 with TRBJ2-3; possibly TRBD1 for D (6 bases). The CDR3 sequence is 14 residues long. Trimming removed 3 bases at V and 3 bases at J, with 10 bases between. CDR1 MGHRA and CDR2 YSYEKL come from the germline V gene. As DNA, the CDR3 is TGCGCCAGCAGCCAGGGGGCGAGGACAGATACGCAGTATTTT. This gives the protein CASSQGARTDTQYF.

The chain has TRBV5-5 and TRBJ1-6; D is perhaps TRBD1 (6 bases). CDR1 and CDR2 (germline): SGHKS, YYEKEE (reference sequence). The CDR3 length is 15 residues. The V end was cut by 4 bases, the J end by 8 bases, with 16 bases between. CDR3 DNA: TGTGCCAGCAGCCAACCGGGGGGACAAGATTCACCCCTCCACTTT. It translates to CASSQPGGQDSPLHF.

This clone was seen a single time. The rearrangement uses TRBV28 and TRBJ1-1; D is uncertain. CDR3 length equals 14 residues. The V gene lost 7 bases and the J gene lost 11 bases, with 23 bases spanning the gap. Germline V gene lookup returns CDR1 MDHEN and CDR2 SYDVKM. Here the CDR3 reads CASTPPPVSIGAFF. The DNA for the CDR3 is TGTGCCAGCACCCCTCCCCCGGTCTCAATCGGGGCTTTCTTT.

CDR3: CASSLRSEAFF. For the CDR3, the DNA is TGTGCCAGCAGTTTGAGGTCTGAAGCTTTCTTT. This rearrangement joins TRBV12-3 or TRBV12-4 to TRBJ1-1; D unresolved. V lost 3 bases and J 6 bases, leaving 5 bases between the germline ends. This CDR3 is built from 11 residues.

This clone was detected once. The rearrangement joins TRBV7-9 to TRBJ2-1; tentatively, D is TRBD1 (5 bases). Germline CDR1 SEHNR, CDR2 FQNEAQ (reference sequence). Trimming stripped 2 bases from V and 5 bases from J, with 13 bases between. There are 15 residues in the CDR3. The CDR3 reads CASSLKGNTNNEQFF. As DNA, the CDR3 is TGTGCCAGCAGCTTAAAGGGGAATACCAACAATGAGCAGTTCTTC.

The V and J genes are TRBV2 and TRBJ1-6; TRBD1 matches 9 bases. V trimming: 5 bases; J trimming: 7 bases; junction bases outside the gene matches: 3. The CDR3 spans 14 residues. From germline, CDR1 is SNHLY and CDR2 FYNNEI. Here the CDR3 reads CASSPGTGNSPLHF. In nucleotides, the CDR3 is TGTGCCAGCAGTCCCGGGACAGGGAATTCACCCCTCCACTTT.

In this sample, this clone turned up a few times. The rearrangement links TRBV5-1 to TRBJ1-2, with a possible D match to TRBD1 (5 bases). This CDR3 spans 14 amino acids. The V end lost 3 bases, the J end lost 7 bases, and 16 bases lay between the germline ends. From germline, CDR1 is SGHRS and CDR2 YFSETQ. The CDR3 DNA reads as TGCGCCAGCAGCTGGGACTTCGAGGGGTCTGGCTACACCTTC. It specifies CASSWDFEGSGYTF.

CDR3 in amino acids: CASSSDRQGWTNTGELFF. The CDR3 DNA is TGTGCCAGCAGCTCGGATCGACAGGGGTGGACGAACACCGGGGAGCTGTTTTTT. The V and J genes are TRBV5-6 and TRBJ2-2, with 8 positions matching TRBD1. V was clipped by 3 bases and J by 0 bases; unmatched bases: 10. CDR1 and CDR2 (germline): SGHDT, YYEEEE. The CDR3 is 18 amino acids.

CDR3 sequence (DNA): TGTGCCAGCAGCTTAGGGGCAGGGGCTTCAGATGGCTACACCTTC. Its translation is CASSLGAGASDGYTF. V and J are TRBV7-6 and TRBJ1-2, with D perhaps TRBD1 (6 bases). The CDR3 has 15 amino acids. V lost 1 base and J lost 6, with 15 bases in between. Germline V gene data show CDR1 as SGHVS and CDR2 as FNYEAQ.

This rearrangement joins TRBV18 to TRBJ1-1; D unresolved. This CDR3 is built from 15 residues. Germline CDR1 reads KGHSH; CDR2 reads LQKENI. The V end lost 0 bases, the J end lost 1 base, and 9 bases lay between the germline ends. CDR3 residues: CASSPPFGGNTEAFF. Here the CDR3 DNA reads TGTGCCAGCTCACCACCTTTTGGAGGGAACACTGAAGCTTTCTTT.